The present TCR beta chain was sequenced within a study of response to subunit inactivated influenza vaccine (dated by TCRdb to 2017 to 2018). Broadly, across the study: Deep quantitative profiling of the T cell receptor repertoire was used in the study to follow responses to a trivalent subunit inactivated influenza vaccine.

Libraries were made using RT-PCR. The instrument was an Illumina HiSeq 2500. The raw public data were reprocessed by TCRdb itself: fastp quality trimming at Q25, MiXCR clonotype calling, in-frame beta chains only. Identical CDR3 protein sequences are pooled into one entry, listed with their most common genes and DNA. This sample has roughly 570,000 distinct CDR3 sequences in its table, and approximately 15% of those were observed once. The ten most abundant clones make up around 10% of the sample. Points the paper makes about the study in general: It was suggested by the authors that each seasonal influenza vaccination may recruit only a limited number of new T cells.

As for this clonotype: The target of this receptor is not known. No quality values exist for individual bases; no much larger clone is one base distant.

The sequence was obtained from a man over 45 who received an inactivated influenza vaccine. Donor details come from another sample of the same person, matched by shared clones. The starting material was PBMCs from blood, obtained about 12 days after vaccination.

The DNA is as follows: TGTGCCAGCAGCTTGTCCGGGACAGAGATTTACAATGAGCAGTTCTTC. This gives the protein CASSLSGTEIYNEQFF. The V gene is TRBV3-1 and the J gene is TRBJ2-1; 7 middle bases align to TRBD1. Via the germline V gene (reference sequence), CDR1 is LGHDT and CDR2 YNNKEL. Ends trimmed: V by 5 bases, J by 4 bases; bases unmatched to a gene: 11. Its CDR3 holds 16 amino acids, cysteine through phenylalanine. CDR3 DNA only is kept here, 48 bases in frame from base 1.